This T cell receptor (beta chain) was found in a study of molecular identifiers for immune sequencing clone quantification. General study findings and limits: Clones exceeding 20 RNA copies carried over 99% of effector molecules but under 1% of naive-cell molecules.

Naive CD8 T cells, phenotype CD8+CD4-CCR7+CD45RA+, were sorted. For bulk TCR libraries, previously described methods and listed TCR primers were used. TCRdb ran MiXCR on the PCR reads and lists one entry per CDR3 protein. This sample has about 640,000 distinct CDR3 sequences, with 15% to 20% found just once. The J segment lost 5 bases and the V segment lost 10 bases, leaving 10 bases of the junction unmatched. The CDR3 runs to 13 residues. Per the germline V gene, CDR1 is LNHDA and CDR2 is SQIVND (reference sequence). Details on this clonotype: Its antigen is currently unknown.

The clonotype comes from a human donor in good health. Some libraries in this study had Jurkat cell RNA spiked in. The chain carries TRBV19 and TRBJ1-1, with TRBD1 matching over 7 bases. The sequenced sample consisted of naive CD8+ T cells from blood, with Jurkat cell RNA spiked in. Subset: FACS-sorted CD8+CD4-CCR7+CD45RA+ naive T cells. CDR3 sequence: CATASSGGTEAFF. The DNA for the CDR3 is TGTGCCACCGCTTCGTCAGGGGGGACTGAAGCTTTCTTT.